What follows are 13 T cell receptor beta chains derived from one specimen sequenced in a study of CD8 T cells in Susac syndrome. RNA in amounts of about 0.45 to 1 ug was reverse transcribed with random hexamers. A single record per CDR3 protein comes from TCRdb applying MiXCR to the immunoSEQ multiplex PCR reads. The table lists roughly 140,000 distinct CDR3 sequences, about 94% of them singletons, with roughly 0.084% in the top ten. Sequencing was performed on CD4+ T cells from PBMCs. The receptors come from a human donor with Susac syndrome.

The chain joins TRBV20-1 to TRBJ1-5; D may be TRBD1 (6 bases). Trimming cost V 1 base and J 7 bases, with 11 bases left between them. The CDR3 runs to 13 residues. CDR1 and CDR2 from the germline V gene are DFQATT and SNEGSKA (reference sequence). CDR3 nucleotides: TGCAGTGCTAGAGGCGGGGGGCAACAGCCCCAGCATTTT. This encodes CSARGGGQQPQHF.

This chain uses TRBV28 with TRBJ2-7, with TRBD1 matching 7 bases. Per the germline V gene, CDR1 is MDHEN and CDR2 is SYDVKM. The CDR3 contains 16 residues. Germline trimming cut 6 bases from V and 1 base from J; bases unmatched to any gene: 12. The CDR3 DNA is TGTGCCAGCAGCTCCCCCGGACAGGCGTTATCCTACGAGCAGTACTTC. It translates to CASSSPGQALSYEQYF.

The chain carries TRBV7-9 and TRBJ1-1; no clear D gene. Between the trimmed V and J ends, which lost 5 bases and 2 bases, there was a span of 15 bases. The CDR3 is made up of 15 amino acids. The germline CDR1 and CDR2 sequences are SEHNR and FQNEAQ (reference sequence). The CDR3 protein is CASSRHAEVNTEAFF. CDR3 coding DNA: TGTGCCAGCAGCCGCCACGCTGAGGTCAACACTGAAGCTTTCTTT.

This clonotype was picked up one time. The chain uses TRBV5-4 and TRBJ2-7; D unclear. V gave up 1 base and J gave up 6 bases, with 8 bases separating them. The CDR3 runs 12 residues. Germline lookup yields CDR1 SGHNT and CDR2 YYREEE (reference sequence). The DNA for the CDR3 is TGTGCCAGCAGCTTGCCCAGCCGCGAGCAGTACTTC. It is translated as CASSLPSREQYF.

The chain uses TRBV6-5 and TRBJ2-7, with D uncertain. Germline V gene lookup returns CDR1 MNHEY and CDR2 SVGAGI. The ends were cut back, 2 bases at V and 6 bases at J, with 17 bases in the middle. This CDR3 is 15 amino acids long. This chain's CDR3 is CASSYTARPLFEQYF. In nucleotides, the CDR3 is TGTGCCAGCAGTTACACGGCCAGGCCTCTTTTCGAGCAGTACTTC.

J is TRBJ2-7 and V is TRBV15; 9 bases are shared with TRBD2. The V gene's germline CDR1 is LNHNV and CDR2 YYDKDF (reference sequence). The CDR3 is 14 amino acids. Losses at the gene ends were 1 base for V and 5 bases for J; bases not matched to a gene: 3. The CDR3 nucleotides read TGTGCCACCAGCAGAGGACTAGCGGTGCACGAGCAGTACTTC. Protein sequence: CATSRGLAVHEQYF.

This CDR3 is CASSLGRRSSYNEQFF. The CDR3 DNA follows: TGTGCCAGCAGCTTAGGCCGAAGGAGCTCCTACAATGAGCAGTTCTTC. V gene TRBV11-3 combines with J gene TRBJ2-1, with D hard to call. In germline, CDR1 is SGHNT, CDR2 YENEEA. V was cut by 1 base and J by 0 bases, with 10 bases left in between. This CDR3 is 16 amino acids long.

This chain uses TRBV2 with TRBJ2-5; 8 bases fit TRBD1. The CDR3 covers 15 residues. Germline values: CDR1 SNHLY, CDR2 FYNNEI. V lost 6 bases to trimming and J lost 4 bases; unmatched junction nucleotides: 10. The DNA of the CDR3 is TGTGCCAGCAGCCCTGACAGGGGCATAGGAGAGACCCAGTACTTC. This encodes CASSPDRGIGETQYF.

CDR3 bases: TGCAGCGGTGGGGAACTAGCGAACAATGAGCAGTTCTTC. The encoded protein is CSGGELANNEQFF. The gene calls are TRBV29-1 and TRBJ2-1; 7 positions match TRBD2. The germline gives CDR1 SQVTM, CDR2 ANQGSEA. The CDR3 covers 13 residues. Trimming at V came to 7 bases and at J to 5 bases, leaving 8 bases not matched to a gene.

The chain joins TRBV25-1 to TRBJ2-6; a possible D gene is TRBD2 (6 bases). Germline assignment: CDR1 MGHDK and CDR2 SYGVNS. V lost 2 bases, J lost 2 bases, and 13 bases lay in between. This CDR3 is built from 17 residues. The CDR3 sequence: CASSESDSGAGANVLTF. DNA of the CDR3: TGTGCCAGCAGTGAAAGCGATTCGGGGGCTGGGGCCAACGTCCTGACTTTC.

The gene calls are TRBV28 and TRBJ1-2; D not certain. The CDR3 has 13 amino acids. Germline CDR1 is MDHEN and CDR2 is SYDVKM. V was trimmed by 6 bases and J by 2 bases, leaving 10 bases between them. The CDR3 DNA reads TGTGCCAGCAGAAACGCCCGAAACTATGGCTACACCTTC. Encoded protein: CASRNARNYGYTF.

V and J are TRBV2 and TRBJ1-2; no firm D call. CDR1 is SNHLY and CDR2 is FYNNEI in the germline V gene. CDR3 length: 12 residues. Trimming cost V 6 bases and J 3 bases, with 8 bases left between them. The CDR3 protein is CASRGRDYGYTF. In nucleotides, the CDR3 is TGTGCCAGCAGAGGACGGGACTATGGCTACACCTTC. Full variable domain (remainder filled in from reference TRBV2 and TRBJ1-2): EPEVTQTPSHQVTQMGQEVILRCVPISNHLYFYWYRQILGQKVEFLVSFYNNEISEKSEIFDDQFSVERPDGSNFTLKIRSTKLEDSAMYFCASRGRDYGYTFGSGTRLTVV.

The chain uses TRBV29-1 and TRBJ2-7, with D uncertain. The V gene lost 6 bases and the J gene lost 5 bases, with 14 bases spanning the gap. The CDR3 covers 12 residues. CDR1 is SQVTM, CDR2 ANQGSEA, per germline. DNA of the CDR3: TGCAGCGTCAGATGGGGAAATAACGAGCAGTACTTC. It codes for CSVRWGNNEQYF.